This T cell receptor (beta chain) was sequenced during a study of T cell clonotyping in hematopoietic cell transplantation. Study at large: Recipients' pretransplant samples followed cytoreduction.

V was cut by 0 bases and J by 3 bases, with 12 bases left in between. CDR1 and CDR2 (germline): LGHNA, YNFKEQ. The CDR3 length is 16 residues. Stated time point: recipient sample about 28 days before transplant, after cytoreduction. Clones were sequenced by immunoSEQ multiplex PCR, and TCRdb holds only the in-frame ones, with some missing. This sample has under 20,000 clones, with 86% found just once. In this sample, this clone turned up a few times. What it recognizes is unknown. Study-level findings and limits: Broader posttransplant TCR repertoire diversity was predicted by graft donor and pretransplant recipient Inverse Simpson Index values. At the given depth, recipient repertoires were over 97% de novo clonotypes.

The clonotype comes from a man aged 50 or older with acute myeloid leukemia. Some clones in this sample may be carry-over from other donors' samples. The rearrangement joins TRBV4-2 to TRBJ1-5; D not certain. The specimen was peripheral blood mononuclear cells, collected before stem cell transplant. The CDR3 region has the DNA TGTGCCAGCAGCCAAGAGGGAAATCAGCCCAATCAGCCCCAGCATTTT. Its translation is CASSQEGNQPNQPQHF.